The 26 T cell receptor beta chains below come from one sample, sequenced in a study of blood T cells in healthy people across ages. A second 7 to 11 cycle PCR used barcoded and J-beta primers. TCRdb independently ran MiXCR on the 5' RACE reads; one entry per CDR3 protein. The sample has around 990,000 distinct CDR3 sequences; approximately 25% are singletons. The same specimen was also included in a second study, on T cells of mothers and their children.

The sample was blood. Source of these receptors: a girl aged 2-10 years in good health.

The chain combines TRBV29-1 with TRBJ2-5; 7 nucleotides line up with TRBD1. TRBJ2-7 explains the end of the DNA better; the J call may be wrong. Germline values: CDR1 SQVTM, CDR2 ANQGSEA. The CDR3 covers 14 residues. CDR3 sequence: CSVVPGTATYEQYF. DNA for the CDR3: TGCAGCGTCGTCCCCGGGACAGCGACCTACGAGCAGTACTTC.

This clonotype was observed a handful of times. One end of the junction varies from germline; a read error may be responsible. The V and J genes are TRBV10-3 and TRBJ2-5; D gene unclear. The CDR3 runs to 13 residues. Germline CDR1 and CDR2: ENHRY and SYGVKD. The CDR3 here is CAISEFSQETQHF. CDR3 DNA: TGTGCCATCAGTGAGTTCAGCCAAGAGACCCAGCACTTC.

This clonotype appeared once. The rearrangement joins TRBV27 to TRBJ2-7; tentatively, D is TRBD2 (6 bases). CDR3 length equals 15 residues. Germline assignment: CDR1 MNHEY and CDR2 SMNVEV (reference sequence). The germline V and J ends were trimmed by 2 bases and 3 bases, with 14 bases remaining between them. CDR3 sequence reads: CASSLIGGGGYEQYF. The DNA for the CDR3 is TGTGCCAGCAGTTTAATCGGGGGAGGCGGCTACGAGCAGTACTTC.

This clonotype was recorded a few times. The chain recombines TRBV20-1 with TRBJ2-5; the D gene is possibly TRBD1 (5 bases). V shed 0 bases and J shed 4 bases, with 15 bases lying between them. CDR1 is DFQATT and CDR2 is SNEGSKA in the germline V gene (reference sequence). This CDR3 has 15 amino acids. CDR3: CSARDMAGALETQYF. The CDR3 nucleotides are TGCAGTGCTAGAGATATGGCTGGGGCCCTAGAGACCCAGTACTTC.

The chain links TRBV5-6 to TRBJ1-4; TRBD1 is a possible D gene (6 bases). The CDR3 is 14 residues long. Germline V CDR1 and CDR2: SGHDT, YYEEEE. Trimming shortened V by 2 bases and J by 7 bases, and 12 bases separated the two germline ends. The DNA of the CDR3 is TGTGCCAGCAGCTTTATGGGGGGCATTGAAAAACTGTTTTTT. Its translation: CASSFMGGIEKLFF.

This clonotype has only a few counts. The V gene is TRBV6-5, the J gene TRBJ2-2; no reliable D call. The CDR3 spans 12 residues. Per the germline V gene, CDR1 is MNHEY and CDR2 is SVGAGI. V was clipped by 7 bases and J by 3 bases, with 6 bases between them. CDR3 sequence reads: CASTRHTGELFF. Here the CDR3 DNA reads TGTGCCAGCACGAGACACACCGGGGAGCTGTTTTTT.

This chain joins TRBV29-1 and TRBJ2-1; TRBD1 is a possible D gene (6 bases). This CDR3 region has 12 residues. Germline CDR1 SQVTM, CDR2 ANQGSEA. Trimming left V 7 bases short and J 4 bases short, with 11 bases between. CDR3 in amino acids: CSDGQIYNEQFF. The CDR3 DNA follows: TGCAGCGATGGACAGATATACAATGAGCAGTTCTTC.

The CDR3 loop is CASSQFVGQNLRRYEQYF. In nucleotides, the CDR3 is TGCGCCAGCAGCCAATTTGTCGGGCAAAACCTTAGGAGGTACGAGCAGTACTTC. The chain links TRBV4-1 to TRBJ2-7; D is possibly TRBD2 (5 bases). This CDR3 is 18 amino acids long. Between the trimmed V and J ends, which lost 2 bases and 4 bases, there was a span of 24 bases. Germline V gives CDR1 MGHRA, CDR2 YSYEKL.

This clonotype was seen a few times. This chain connects TRBV5-1 to TRBJ2-5; D not resolved. The end of the DNA is better explained by TRBJ2-7, so the J call may be wrong. This CDR3 contains 16 residues. In germline, CDR1 is SGHRS, CDR2 YFSETQ. In DNA, the CDR3 is TGCGCCAGCAGCTATGTATCGGGCGGCAGCTCCTACGAGCAGTACTTC. Translation: CASSYVSGGSSYEQYF.

The chain couples TRBV3-1 to TRBJ2-5; a weak D match, TRBD2 (6 bases). The last part of the DNA fits TRBJ2-1 better; the J call may be wrong. This CDR3 has 16 residues. CDR1 is LGHDT, CDR2 YNNKEL, per germline (reference sequence). The CDR3 loop reads CASSQEYLRDFNEQFF. CDR3 nucleotides: TGTGCCAGCAGCCAAGAGTATTTGCGGGACTTCAATGAGCAGTTCTTC.

The rearrangement joins TRBV12-3 or TRBV12-4 to TRBJ1-1, with D possibly TRBD1 on 5 matching bases. The CDR3 sequence is 15 residues long. The V end was cut by 7 bases, the J end by 3 bases, with 18 bases between. The CDR3 DNA sequence: TGTGCCAGCACTCTTGAGATCCGGGGCTACACTGAAGCTTTCTTT. It codes for CASTLEIRGYTEAFF.

The rearrangement uses TRBV28 and TRBJ2-3, with unresolved D. Germline CDR1 is MDHEN and CDR2 is SYDVKM. This CDR3 comprises 13 residues. Trimming cost V 4 bases and J 2 bases, with 7 bases left between them. The CDR3 here is CASSYEATDTQYF. Here the CDR3 DNA reads TGTGCCAGCAGTTATGAGGCCACAGATACGCAGTATTTT.

This clonotype was detected only a few times. A read error may produce the germline difference seen at one junction end. The chain is built from TRBV4-1 and TRBJ2-1, with 8 bases fitting TRBD1. The assigned J gene may be wrong: the sequence end matches TRBJ2-5 better. Germline assignment: CDR1 MGHRA and CDR2 YSYEKL. The CDR3 is 15 residues long. CDR3 residues: CASNQPGQGEKTQYF. The CDR3 coding sequence is TGCGCCAGCAACCAACCCGGACAGGGCGAAAAGACCCAGTACTTC.

In this sample, this clonotype turned up many times. Here the CDR3 DNA reads TGTGCCAGCTCTCCAGGGCTGTCTAATGAAAAACTGTTTTTT. The encoded protein is CASSPGLSNEKLFF. The chain uses TRBV18 and TRBJ1-4; possible D gene TRBD1, 5 bases. The CDR3 runs to 14 residues. V was shortened by 6 bases and J by 3 bases, with 11 bases between the two germline ends. The germline CDR1 and CDR2 sequences are KGHSH and LQKENI.

This sequence joins TRBV3-1 and TRBJ2-5, with TRBD1 matching 10 bases. The CDR3 runs to 13 residues. Germline CDR1 LGHDT, CDR2 YNNKEL (reference sequence). Trimming at V came to 5 bases and at J to 12 bases, leaving 9 bases not matched to a gene. This CDR3 is CASSDRDRGRKYF. CDR3 sequence (DNA): TGTGCCAGCAGCGACCGGGACAGGGGAAGGAAGTACTTC.

The V call is TRBV19, the J call TRBJ2-5, with D unclear. This CDR3 is built from 12 residues. Germline assignment: CDR1 LNHDA and CDR2 SQIVND (reference sequence). The V gene lost 5 bases and the J gene lost 9 bases, with 13 bases spanning the gap. The CDR3, as DNA: TGTGCCAGTAGTCCGGATCTCGGAGCCCAGTACTTC. Translated: CASSPDLGAQYF.

This clonotype has only a few counts. V is TRBV11-2 and J is TRBJ2-5; no clear D. The J call may be faulty, since TRBJ2-7 better matches the DNA end. The CDR3 has 14 residues. CDR1 is SGHAT and CDR2 is FQNNGV in the germline V gene. The DNA of the CDR3 is TGTGCCAGCAGCTTGACCCCGGGCTACGACGAGCAGTACTTC. It is translated as CASSLTPGYDEQYF.

Turning to this clonotype: An end of the junction differs from the germline gene, which may be a read error. The chain has TRBV7-7 and TRBJ2-3; a possible D gene is TRBD2 (5 bases). This CDR3 has 15 residues. From germline, CDR1 is SSHAT and CDR2 FNYEAQ (reference sequence). CDR3 residues: CASSLGSPSTDTQYF. As DNA, the CDR3 is TGTGCTAGCAGCTTAGGGAGTCCCAGCACAGATACGCAGTATTTT.

This chain links TRBV4-2 with TRBJ1-1, with no clear D. Germline V gene data show CDR1 as LGHNA and CDR2 as YNFKEQ. The CDR3 runs to 14 residues. V was clipped by 0 bases and J by 10 bases, with 15 bases between them. The CDR3, as DNA: TGTGCCAGCAGCCAAGAGCCCTCTCATTGGGGAGCTTTCTTT. This codes for CASSQEPSHWGAFF.

The V and J genes are TRBV5-6 and TRBJ2-5, with TRBD2 matching over 13 bases. Germline values: CDR1 SGHDT, CDR2 YYEEEE. The J segment lost 0 bases and the V segment lost 1 base, leaving 6 bases of the junction unmatched. The CDR3 has 18 residues. As DNA, the CDR3 is TGTGCCAGCAGCTTGATACTAGCGGGAGGGACGTACCAAGAGACCCAGTACTTC. It translates to CASSLILAGGTYQETQYF.

This clonotype appeared a few times. The chain is built from TRBV4-2 and TRBJ2-5; 12 nucleotides agree with TRBD1. The J call may not be correct, given that the DNA end is closer to TRBJ2-1. CDR3 length: 15 residues. Germline lookup yields CDR1 LGHNA and CDR2 YNFKEQ. CDR3 in DNA: TGTGCCAGCAGCCAAGAGGGGACAGGGGGCTATGAGCAGTTCTTC. This encodes CASSQEGTGGYEQFF.

In this sample, this clonotype turned up a few times. V and J are TRBV7-9 and TRBJ2-5; D ambiguous. Judging by the DNA end, TRBJ2-1 fits better; the J call may be wrong. Germline V gene lookup returns CDR1 SEHNR and CDR2 FQNEAQ (reference sequence). The CDR3 has 14 residues. CDR3 DNA: TGTGCCAGCAGCTCCCTGGCAGCGAACAATGAGCAGTTCTTC. It encodes CASSSLAANNEQFF.

This clonotype has only a few counts. The rearrangement joins TRBV15 to TRBJ2-1, with D tentatively TRBD2 (6 bases). The CDR3 has 15 amino acids. Germline-derived CDR1 and CDR2 are LNHNV and YYDKDF (reference sequence). V lost 3 bases, J lost 9 bases, and 18 bases lay in between. The CDR3 region is CATSSTEGSGVEQFF. The CDR3 DNA is TGTGCCACCAGCAGCACGGAAGGGTCGGGGGTTGAGCAGTTCTTC.

This clonotype was counted only a few times. The chain links TRBV12-3 or TRBV12-4 to TRBJ2-5; D might be TRBD1 or TRBD2, each matching 6 bases. The CDR3 totals 15 residues. V gave up 5 bases and J gave up 5 bases, with 18 bases separating them. The CDR3: CASSPFSGAHETQYF. The CDR3 DNA reads as TGTGCCAGCAGTCCCTTTTCGGGGGCCCATGAGACCCAGTACTTC.

The rearrangement links TRBV6-1 to TRBJ2-5, with D unresolved. Germline V gene lookup returns CDR1 MNHNS and CDR2 SASEGT. The CDR3 runs to 17 residues. V lost 0 bases to trimming and J lost 4 bases, with 18 bases between them. The CDR3 region is CASSEAGDLINGETQYF. CDR3 in DNA: TGTGCCAGCAGTGAAGCGGGCGACCTGATCAATGGAGAGACCCAGTACTTC.

This clonotype has a handful of counts. The CDR3 sequence: CASSEAFANTDTQYF. For the CDR3, the DNA is TGTGCCAGCAGTGAAGCCTTCGCAAACACAGATACGCAGTATTTT. The chain couples TRBV6-1 to TRBJ2-3; D not certain. The CDR3 runs to 15 residues. Trimming removed 0 bases from V and 2 bases from J, with 9 bases in between. Germline V CDR1 and CDR2: MNHNS, SASEGT.